These 26 T cell receptor beta chains came from one sample sequenced in a study of identifying expanded T cells in peripheral blood. The method was immunoSEQ multiplex PCR; TCRdb's version includes in-frame clones alone and lacks a portion of them. The data contain approximately 91,000 clones, 88% of them singletons. Input material: blood. These receptors all come from a person between 18 and 75 years old in good health.

This rearrangement joins TRBV6-5 to TRBJ2-2; D is unclear. The CDR3 totals 14 residues. V was pared by 6 bases and J by 1 base, with 9 bases between. Germline V gene sequence: CDR1 MNHEY, CDR2 SVGAGI. In DNA, the CDR3 is TGTGCCAGCAGACCAGGACGGAACACCGGGGAGCTGTTTTTT. Translated: CASRPGRNTGELFF.

V usage is TRBV11-2 and J usage is TRBJ2-5, with no clear D. The ends were cut back, 0 bases at V and 0 bases at J, with 5 bases in the middle. From germline, CDR1 is SGHAT and CDR2 FQNNGV. The CDR3 contains 14 residues. In nucleotides, the CDR3 is TGTGCCAGCAGCTTAGAACAGTACCAAGAGACCCAGTACTTC. Its protein product is CASSLEQYQETQYF.

This chain links TRBV7-9 with TRBJ1-5; tentative D call: TRBD1 (5 bases). The CDR3 spans 16 residues. Deletions cut 1 base from V and 4 bases from J, with 14 bases between. CDR1 is SEHNR and CDR2 is FQNEAQ in the germline V gene (reference sequence). CDR3 in amino acids: CASSLVGEGGNQPQHF. The CDR3 DNA reads TGTGCCAGCAGCTTAGTAGGGGAGGGTGGTAATCAGCCCCAGCATTTT.

The chain combines TRBV28 with TRBJ1-2; D is unclear. Per the germline V gene, CDR1 is MDHEN and CDR2 is SYDVKM. The CDR3 is made up of 16 amino acids. Trimming shortened V by 8 bases and J by 3 bases, and 22 bases separated the two germline ends. CDR3 region: CASSPWTVIAHYGYTF. CDR3 nucleotide sequence: TGTGCCAGCTCACCGTGGACTGTTATAGCCCACTATGGCTACACCTTC.

The V gene is TRBV29-1, the J gene TRBJ1-2; the match to TRBD1 covers 8 bases. After removal of 3 bases from V and 4 bases from J, the junction contained 7 bases not matched to a gene. This CDR3 contains 14 residues. The germline CDR1 and CDR2 sequences are SQVTM and ANQGSEA. This CDR3 is CSVDSGQGIYGYTF. Written as DNA, the CDR3 is TGCAGCGTTGACTCTGGACAGGGCATCTATGGCTACACCTTC.

This chain connects TRBV6-4 to TRBJ1-1, with 7 bases identical to TRBD1. The CDR3 runs to 14 residues. V shed 2 bases and J 1 base; nucleotides not matched to a gene: 1. Germline V CDR1 and CDR2: MRHNA, SNTAGT. The CDR3 nucleotides read TGTGCCAGCAGTGACGGGACAGAGAACACTGAAGCTTTCTTT. It is translated as CASSDGTENTEAFF.

Points on this clone: Other DNA sequences in this specimen translate into the identical CDR3. J is TRBJ2-6 and V is TRBV9; no definite D call. Per germline, CDR1 SGDLS and CDR2 YYNGEE. The CDR3 is 15 amino acids. Trimming stripped 0 bases from V and 3 bases from J, with 7 bases between. The CDR3 DNA reads TGTGCCAGCAGCGTAGAGGGTGGTGGGGCCAACGTCCTGACTTTC. Translating it yields CASSVEGGGANVLTF. Full variable domain (outside the CDR3, taken from reference TRBV9 and TRBJ2-6): DSGVTQTPKHLITATGQRVTLRCSPRSGDLSVYWYQQSLDQGLQFLIQYYNGEERAKGNILERFSAQQFPDLHSELNLSSLELGDSALYFCASSVEGGGANVLTFGAGSRLTVL.

V gene TRBV28 combines with J gene TRBJ1-5; D not resolved. The length of the CDR3 is 17 residues. Germline CDR1 reads MDHEN; CDR2 reads SYDVKM. With 5 bases removed from V and 10 bases from J, the gap between germline ends came to 27 bases. CDR3 DNA sequence: TGTGCCAGCAGTCTCCTCGGAGGGAGAAAGTTACCCCCTCCCCAGCATTTT. It is translated as CASSLLGGRKLPPPQHF.

The V and J genes are TRBV5-1 and TRBJ1-3, with D uncertain. V lost 6 bases and J lost 2, with 9 bases in between. Germline V gene lookup returns CDR1 SGHRS and CDR2 YFSETQ. This CDR3 has 13 residues. The CDR3 loop reads CASTMEAGNTIYF. The CDR3 nucleotides read TGCGCCAGCACCATGGAGGCTGGAAACACCATATATTTT.

This clone has more than one count but fewer than ten. The chain has TRBV21-1 and TRBJ2-3; the DNA was not used to check the table's D call, TRBD2. TRBV21-1 corresponds to a pseudogene. The CDR3 sequence is 12 residues long. This chain's CDR3 is CASSKYTDTQYF. In DNA form, the CDR3 reads TGTGCCAGCAGCAAATACACAGATACGCAGTATTTT.

This chain joins TRBV10-3 and TRBJ1-3; D is possibly TRBD1 (6 bases). Per germline, CDR1 ENHRY and CDR2 SYGVKD. Trimming removed 2 bases at V and 1 base at J, with 15 bases between. The CDR3 runs to 17 residues. CDR3 DNA sequence: TGTGCCATCAGTGAGACGCGCCAGGGGTTGTCTGGAAACACCATATATTTT. It codes for CAISETRQGLSGNTIYF.

In its sample, this clone was seen a few times. The chain carries TRBV4-2 and TRBJ2-3; D is unclear. V lost 1 base to trimming and J lost 1 base, with 6 bases between them. The germline CDR1 and CDR2 sequences are LGHNA and YNFKEQ. This CDR3 spans 14 amino acids. CDR3 nucleotides: TGTGCCAGCAGCCAAGTGGGTGGCACAGATACGCAGTATTTT. This sequence encodes CASSQVGGTDTQYF.

The V call is TRBV21-1, the J call TRBJ2-1; the D call TRBD2 from the table was never checked on the DNA. TRBV21-1 is shown as a pseudogene. This CDR3 is built from 18 residues. The CDR3 here is CASSTTNLASSSYNEQFF. The CDR3, as DNA: TGTGCCAGCAGCACCACAAACTTAGCCTCAAGCTCCTACAATGAGCAGTTCTTC.

The J gene is TRBJ2-5, the V gene TRBV5-1; D might be TRBD1 (5 bases). The CDR3 consists of 15 residues. Germline V gene lookup returns CDR1 SGHRS and CDR2 YFSETQ. V lost 1 base, J lost 5 bases, and 15 bases lay in between. As DNA, the CDR3 is TGCGCCAGCAGCTTGTCTCAGGGTTCGTTGGAGACCCAGTACTTC. This gives the protein CASSLSQGSLETQYF.

This chain links TRBV7-2 with TRBJ1-2, with TRBD1 identical over 8 bases. V was pared by 6 bases and J by 0 bases, with 9 bases of the junction left unmatched. Germline assignment: CDR1 SGHTA and CDR2 FQGNSA. The CDR3 loop spans 16 amino acids. The CDR3 bases are TGTGCCAGCAGTCAAACAGGGGGGATTACTAACTATGGCTACACCTTC. Translation: CASSQTGGITNYGYTF.

The V and J genes are TRBV10-3 and TRBJ2-1, with D possibly matching TRBD1 (5 bases). Deletions cut 0 bases from V and 9 bases from J, with 12 bases between. Germline V CDR1 and CDR2: ENHRY, SYGVKD. The CDR3 is 14 residues long. For the CDR3, the DNA is TGTGCCATCAGTGAGTCAGCGCAGGGTGGTGAGCAGTTCTTC. It specifies CAISESAQGGEQFF.

The chain joins TRBV4-1 to TRBJ1-4; D unresolved. The CDR3 runs to 14 residues. Trimming took off 2 bases at V and 8 bases at J, with 12 bases between the two ends. The germline CDR1 and CDR2 sequences are MGHRA and YSYEKL. CDR3 bases: TGCGCCAGCAGCCAATTGGGGAAAAGAGAAAAACTGTTTTTT. The encoded protein is CASSQLGKREKLFF.

This chain links TRBV20-1 with TRBJ2-7; D unclear. The CDR3 has 11 residues. Germline CDR1 is DFQATT and CDR2 is SNEGSKA (reference sequence). The V and J ends lost 3 bases and 4 bases respectively, with 7 bases between them. The CDR3 protein is CSARVKYEQYF. CDR3 nucleotide sequence: TGCAGTGCTAGGGTTAAGTACGAGCAGTACTTC.

The table lists this clone with a count of one. The V gene is TRBV7-6, the J gene TRBJ2-7, with a tentative D call TRBD1 (5 bases). Deletions cut 0 bases from V and 6 bases from J, with 24 bases between. The CDR3 is 18 amino acids. Germline CDR1 and CDR2: SGHVS and FNYEAQ. CDR3 sequence reads: CASSLAVIGAGIFSEQYF. In DNA, the CDR3 is TGTGCCAGCAGCTTAGCGGTAATTGGCGCAGGGATCTTCTCCGAGCAGTACTTC.

The chain carries TRBV6-1 and TRBJ2-6; 8 nucleotides match TRBD1. Losses at the gene ends were 7 bases for V and 6 bases for J; bases not matched to a gene: 8. Germline lookup yields CDR1 MNHNS and CDR2 SASEGT. The CDR3 sequence is 15 residues long. DNA for the CDR3: TGTGCCAGCACCCTGGACAGGGCGGCGGCCAACGTCCTGACTTTC. It yields the protein CASTLDRAAANVLTF.

A word on this clone: Different DNA sequences within this sample yield the same CDR3. The CDR3 loop reads CASSYSDSYNEQFF. The CDR3 nucleotides read TGTGCCAGCAGTTACTCCGATTCCTACAATGAGCAGTTCTTC. This chain links TRBV6-5 with TRBJ2-1; D is undetermined. Germline V gives CDR1 MNHEY, CDR2 SVGAGI. CDR3 length: 14 residues. With 0 bases removed from V and 1 base from J, the gap between germline ends came to 4 bases.

This clone was detected once. This sequence joins TRBV7-9 and TRBJ1-5; the match to TRBD1 covers 8 bases. Germline V lookup: CDR1 SEHNR, CDR2 FQNEAQ (reference sequence). V shed 1 base and J 7 bases; nucleotides not matched to a gene: 3. The CDR3 totals 14 residues. The CDR3 nucleotides read TGTGCCAGCAGCTTAGGGGCAGGGGGCCAGCCCCAGCATTTT. Translation gives CASSLGAGGQPQHF. Filled out from reference TRBV7-9 and TRBJ1-5, the complete variable domain reads DTGVSQNPRHKITKRGQNVTFRCDPISEHNRLYWYRQTLGQGPEFLTYFQNEAQLEKSRLLSDRFSAERPKGSFSTLEIQRTEQGDSAMYLCASSLGAGGQPQHFGDGTRLSIL.

This chain links TRBV10-1 with TRBJ2-5; perhaps TRBD1 as D (6 bases). Looked up from germline, CDR1 is WNHNN and CDR2 is SYGVQD (reference sequence). The CDR3 spans 15 residues. Trimming shortened V by 2 bases and J by 3 bases, and 13 bases separated the two germline ends. CDR3 nucleotides: TGCGCCAGCAGTGAGGACAGGTCCCTGGAAGAGACCCAGTACTTC. The encoded protein is CASSEDRSLEETQYF.

The gene calls are TRBV7-3 and TRBJ2-2; weak D call: TRBD1 (5 bases). The V and J ends lost 2 bases and 0 bases respectively, with 7 bases between them. The germline V gene has CDR1 SGHTA and CDR2 FQGTGA. There are 15 residues in the CDR3. The CDR3 DNA sequence: TGTGCCAGCAGCTTAGACAGTTCGAACACCGGGGAGCTGTTTTTT. Amino acids: CASSLDSSNTGELFF.

The rearrangement uses TRBV27 and TRBJ2-1; 15 bases are a match to TRBD2. Germline assignment: CDR1 MNHEY and CDR2 SMNVEV (reference sequence). With 3 bases clipped from V and 10 bases from J, the junction kept 4 bases outside the gene matches. The CDR3 consists of 15 residues. CDR3 sequence: CASSFGTSGRSEQFF. In DNA, the CDR3 is TGTGCCAGCAGTTTCGGGACTAGCGGGAGGAGCGAGCAGTTCTTC.

The gene calls are TRBV7-2 and TRBJ2-7; D gene ambiguous. Germline loops: CDR1 SGHTA, CDR2 FQGNSA. The germline V and J ends were trimmed by 5 bases and 2 bases, with 10 bases remaining between them. The CDR3 totals 13 residues. This CDR3 reads CASSVTVAYEQYF. The CDR3 DNA is TGTGCCAGCAGCGTGACGGTCGCCTACGAGCAGTACTTC.